The 17 T cell receptor beta chains listed next were all sequenced from one sample in a study of T cell changes during pregnancy in multiple sclerosis. The assay was immunoSEQ multiplex PCR, and TCRdb's table has in-frame clones only and misses some. The table records approximately 33,000 clones, 85% to 90% of them present only once. The source was CD4+ T cells from peripheral blood mononuclear cells, collected in the first trimester of pregnancy. Receptors originate from a female donor in good health, enrolled as a control in a pregnancy study.

The rearrangement joins TRBV19 to TRBJ1-1; 8 nucleotides align to TRBD1. The CDR3 runs 14 residues. Germline-derived CDR1 and CDR2 are LNHDA and SQIVND (reference sequence). V lost 6 bases, J lost 3 bases, and 6 bases stayed unmatched. CDR3 amino acids: CASRSRGLDTEAFF. The CDR3 region has the DNA TGTGCCAGTAGAAGCAGGGGGCTGGACACTGAAGCTTTCTTT.

In its sample, this clone was seen once. The chain carries TRBV19 and TRBJ2-5, with TRBD2 as a possible D gene (5 bases). The CDR3 consists of 16 residues. Looked up from germline, CDR1 is LNHDA and CDR2 is SQIVND (reference sequence). Trimming left V 1 base short and J 1 base short, with 13 bases between. The CDR3 nucleotides are TGTGCCAGTAGTATAGCCCTTACTAGGTCCCAAGAGACCCAGTACTTC. It codes for CASSIALTRSQETQYF.

This chain links TRBV19 with TRBJ1-2, with 10 positions matching TRBD1. The V gene's germline CDR1 is LNHDA and CDR2 SQIVND (reference sequence). The length of the CDR3 is 19 residues. V lost 1 base, J lost 7 bases, and 18 bases stayed unmatched. CDR3 sequence (DNA): TGTGCCAGTAGTATAGGTTTTTCCGGGACAGGGGCCTTATCGGGTGGCTACACCTTC. Its translation is CASSIGFSGTGALSGGYTF.

This clone was seen only a few times. This chain links TRBV4-2 with TRBJ2-2; D is possibly TRBD2 (5 bases). Germline CDR1 LGHNA, CDR2 YNFKEQ. V was shortened by 5 bases and J by 1 base, with 8 bases between the two germline ends. The CDR3 sequence is 14 residues long. Here the CDR3 DNA reads TGTGCCAGCAGCGCCGCGGGGAACACCGGGGAGCTGTTTTTT. It specifies CASSAAGNTGELFF.

The chain has TRBV9 and TRBJ2-7, with 11 positions matching TRBD2. The CDR3 is 15 amino acids. The J segment lost 2 bases and the V segment lost 3 bases, leaving 4 bases of the junction unmatched. The germline CDR1 and CDR2 sequences are SGDLS and YYNGEE. CDR3 protein: CASSDGTSGPYEQYF. CDR3 nucleotide sequence: TGTGCCAGCAGCGATGGGACTAGCGGTCCCTACGAGCAGTACTTC.

This clone is categorized as medium-sized. This chain connects TRBV6-5 to TRBJ2-7; 7 nucleotides match TRBD1. The CDR3 has 14 amino acids. Germline trimming cut 6 bases from V and 5 bases from J; bases unmatched to any gene: 10. Germline V gene lookup returns CDR1 MNHEY and CDR2 SVGAGI. The CDR3 DNA reads TGTGCCAGCAGCCCGACGACAGGGAAGAACGAGCAGTACTTC. It specifies CASSPTTGKNEQYF.

The V gene is TRBV2, the J gene TRBJ1-1, with 7 bases lining up with TRBD1. Germline V lookup: CDR1 SNHLY, CDR2 FYNNEI. The junction had 8 bases not matched to a gene; V was cut back by 6 bases and J by 4 bases. The CDR3 totals 14 residues. The CDR3 is CASSVDRVSTEAFF. The CDR3 nucleotides read TGTGCCAGCAGCGTTGACAGGGTGAGCACTGAAGCTTTCTTT.

This chain links TRBV5-1 with TRBJ1-2, with D hard to call. V dropped 5 bases and J dropped 0 bases, with 5 bases sitting between them. This CDR3 spans 12 amino acids. Per germline, CDR1 SGHRS and CDR2 YFSETQ. The CDR3 DNA is TGCGCCAGCAGTCAGACTAACTATGGCTACACCTTC. This encodes CASSQTNYGYTF.

The V call is TRBV11-2, the J call TRBJ1-5; 12 nucleotides agree with TRBD1. CDR3 length: 16 residues. The germline CDR1 and CDR2 sequences are SGHAT and FQNNGV. With V trimmed by 1 base and J by 7 bases, 5 bases remained unmatched. The CDR3 spells CASSLGGQGAWQPQHF. CDR3 sequence (DNA): TGTGCCAGCAGCTTAGGGGGACAGGGGGCCTGGCAGCCCCAGCATTTT. Variable domain in full (rest from reference TRBV11-2 and TRBJ1-5): EAGVAQSPRYKIIEKRQSVAFWCNPISGHATLYWYQQILGQGPKLLIQFQNNGVVDDSQLPKDRFSAERLKGVDSTLKIQPAKLEDSAVYLCASSLGGQGAWQPQHFGDGTRLSIL.

V usage is TRBV7-3 and J usage is TRBJ1-1; 7 nucleotides line up with TRBD1. The J segment lost 4 bases and the V segment lost 5 bases, leaving 7 bases of the junction unmatched. The CDR3 totals 14 residues. Germline CDR1 is SGHTA and CDR2 is FQGTGA. CDR3 DNA sequence: TGTGCCAGCAGCCGACAGGGTACGAGCACTGAAGCTTTCTTT. Translating gives CASSRQGTSTEAFF.

V and J are TRBV6-6 and TRBJ2-1; no clear D gene. V lost 4 bases to trimming and J lost 4 bases, with 8 bases between them. CDR3 length equals 13 residues. The germline V gene encodes CDR1 MNHNY and CDR2 SVGAGI (reference sequence). CDR3 residues: CASSSDKYNEQFF. CDR3 DNA sequence: TGTGCCAGCAGTTCCGACAAATACAATGAGCAGTTCTTC.

The V and J genes are TRBV30 and TRBJ1-2, with D tentatively TRBD1 (6 bases). CDR3 size: 11 residues. The V gene lost 7 bases and the J gene lost 4 bases, with 10 bases spanning the gap. Germline CDR1 is GTSNPN and CDR2 is SVGIG (reference sequence). The CDR3 protein is CAYRVFYGYTF. CDR3 in DNA: TGTGCCTACAGGGTTTTCTATGGCTACACCTTC.

This chain links TRBV14 with TRBJ1-6; D ambiguous. Germline-derived CDR1 and CDR2 are SGHDN and FVKESK. The CDR3 covers 13 residues. V gave up 4 bases and J gave up 9 bases, with 10 bases separating them. In DNA form, the CDR3 reads TGTGCCAGCAGCCTTCAAACGAGTTCACCCCTCCACTTT. Its protein product is CASSLQTSSPLHF.

In nucleotides, the CDR3 is TGTGCCAGCAGCCGTGGCGGGGAGCAGTACTTC. Amino acid sequence: CASSRGGEQYF. The chain combines TRBV7-9 with TRBJ2-7; tentatively, D is TRBD2 (5 bases). Between the trimmed V and J ends, which lost 5 bases and 7 bases, there was a span of 9 bases. The V gene's germline CDR1 is SEHNR and CDR2 FQNEAQ (reference sequence). The CDR3 has 11 residues.

The chain has TRBV18 and TRBJ1-3, with D possibly TRBD1 on 6 matching bases. V shed 4 bases and J shed 2 bases, with 15 bases lying between them. The CDR3 runs 16 residues. Per germline, CDR1 KGHSH and CDR2 LQKENI. CDR3 residues: CASSRTQTGTGNTIYF. The CDR3 DNA sequence: TGTGCCAGCTCACGAACACAGACAGGAACTGGAAACACCATATATTTT.

The chain joins TRBV5-1 to TRBJ2-1, with 7 bases fitting TRBD2. The CDR3 length is 15 residues. The V segment lost 0 bases and the J segment 0 bases; nucleotides outside the gene matches: 0. Germline CDR1 and CDR2: SGHRS and YFSETQ. CDR3 in amino acids: CASSLGGGSYNEQFF. CDR3 bases: TGCGCCAGCAGCTTGGGCGGGGGCTCCTACAATGAGCAGTTCTTC.

The chain has TRBV4-2 and TRBJ1-6, with TRBD1 as a possible D gene (6 bases). Trimming took off 4 bases at V and 7 bases at J, with 17 bases between the two ends. In germline, CDR1 is LGHNA, CDR2 YNFKEQ. The CDR3 runs to 16 residues. As DNA, the CDR3 is TGTGCCAGCAGCCCTACAAGGGGGAATTGGAATTCACCCCTCCACTTT. Its protein is CASSPTRGNWNSPLHF.